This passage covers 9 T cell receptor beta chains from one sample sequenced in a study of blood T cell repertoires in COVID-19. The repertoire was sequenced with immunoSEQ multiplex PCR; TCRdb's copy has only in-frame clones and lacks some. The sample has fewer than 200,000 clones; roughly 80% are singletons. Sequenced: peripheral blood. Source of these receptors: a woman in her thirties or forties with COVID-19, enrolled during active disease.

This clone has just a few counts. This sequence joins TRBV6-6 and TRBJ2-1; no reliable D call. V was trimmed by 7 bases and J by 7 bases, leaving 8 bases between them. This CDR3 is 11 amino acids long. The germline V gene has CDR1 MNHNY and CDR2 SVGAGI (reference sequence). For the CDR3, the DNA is TGTGCCAGCACGGTCGGTAATGAGCAGTTCTTC. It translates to CASTVGNEQFF.

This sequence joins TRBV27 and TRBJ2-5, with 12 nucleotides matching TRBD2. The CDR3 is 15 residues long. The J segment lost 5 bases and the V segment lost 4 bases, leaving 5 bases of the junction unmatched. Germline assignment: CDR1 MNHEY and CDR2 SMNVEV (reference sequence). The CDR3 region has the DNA TGTGCCAGCAGTTCGGGACTAGCGGGTCTCGAGACCCAGTACTTC. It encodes CASSSGLAGLETQYF.

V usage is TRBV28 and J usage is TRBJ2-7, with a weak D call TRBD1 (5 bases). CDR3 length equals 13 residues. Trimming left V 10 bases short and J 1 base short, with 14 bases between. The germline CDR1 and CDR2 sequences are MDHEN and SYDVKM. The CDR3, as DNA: TGTGCCACCCTAATCGACAGATCCTACGAGCAGTACTTC. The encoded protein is CATLIDRSYEQYF.

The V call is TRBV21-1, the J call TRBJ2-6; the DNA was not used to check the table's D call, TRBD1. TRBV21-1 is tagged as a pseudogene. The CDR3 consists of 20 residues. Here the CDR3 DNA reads TGTGCCAGCAGCAAGGTAAACAGGGACATGCTCTTTTGGGGAGCCAACGTCCTGACTTTC. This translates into CASSKVNRDMLFWGANVLTF.

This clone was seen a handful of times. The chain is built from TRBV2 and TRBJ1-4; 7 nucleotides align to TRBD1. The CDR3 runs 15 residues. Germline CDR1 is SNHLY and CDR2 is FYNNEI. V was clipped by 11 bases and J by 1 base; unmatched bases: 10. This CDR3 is CAVKKQGQTNEKLFF. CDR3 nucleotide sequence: TGTGCCGTTAAGAAACAGGGGCAAACTAATGAAAAACTGTTTTTT.

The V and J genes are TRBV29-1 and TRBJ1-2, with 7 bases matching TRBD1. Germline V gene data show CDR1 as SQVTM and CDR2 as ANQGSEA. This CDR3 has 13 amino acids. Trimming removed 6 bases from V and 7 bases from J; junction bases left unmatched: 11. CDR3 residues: CSVKTGSNFGYTF. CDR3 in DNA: TGCAGCGTGAAGACAGGGAGTAATTTTGGCTACACCTTC.

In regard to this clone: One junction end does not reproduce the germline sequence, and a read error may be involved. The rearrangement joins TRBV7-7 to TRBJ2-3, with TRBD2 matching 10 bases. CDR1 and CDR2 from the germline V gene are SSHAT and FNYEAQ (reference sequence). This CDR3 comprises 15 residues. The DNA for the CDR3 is TGTGCTAGCAGCTCTAGCGGGAGCTTGACAGATACGCAGTATTTT. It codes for CASSSSGSLTDTQYF.

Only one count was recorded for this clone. The CDR3 is CASLYRVRNTEAFF. CDR3 in DNA: TGTGCCAGCCTATATCGGGTCCGGAACACTGAAGCTTTCTTT. J is TRBJ1-1 and V is TRBV5-8; D is uncertain. The CDR3 has 14 amino acids. Germline V gene lookup returns CDR1 SGHTS and CDR2 YDEGEE. V lost 7 bases, J lost 1 base, and 14 bases lay in between. Using reference TRBV5-8 and TRBJ1-1 for the parts outside the CDR3, the full variable domain is EAGVTQSPTHLIKTRGQQATLRCSPISGHTSVYWYQQALGLGLQFLLWYDEGEERNRGNFPPRFSGRQFPNYSSELNVNALELEDSALYLCASLYRVRNTEAFFGQGTRLTVV.

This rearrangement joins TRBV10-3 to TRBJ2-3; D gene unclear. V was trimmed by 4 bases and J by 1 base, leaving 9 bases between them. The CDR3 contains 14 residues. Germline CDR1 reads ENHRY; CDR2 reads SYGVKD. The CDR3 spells CAISAVGGTDTQYF. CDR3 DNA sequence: TGTGCCATCAGTGCCGTAGGAGGCACAGATACGCAGTATTTT.